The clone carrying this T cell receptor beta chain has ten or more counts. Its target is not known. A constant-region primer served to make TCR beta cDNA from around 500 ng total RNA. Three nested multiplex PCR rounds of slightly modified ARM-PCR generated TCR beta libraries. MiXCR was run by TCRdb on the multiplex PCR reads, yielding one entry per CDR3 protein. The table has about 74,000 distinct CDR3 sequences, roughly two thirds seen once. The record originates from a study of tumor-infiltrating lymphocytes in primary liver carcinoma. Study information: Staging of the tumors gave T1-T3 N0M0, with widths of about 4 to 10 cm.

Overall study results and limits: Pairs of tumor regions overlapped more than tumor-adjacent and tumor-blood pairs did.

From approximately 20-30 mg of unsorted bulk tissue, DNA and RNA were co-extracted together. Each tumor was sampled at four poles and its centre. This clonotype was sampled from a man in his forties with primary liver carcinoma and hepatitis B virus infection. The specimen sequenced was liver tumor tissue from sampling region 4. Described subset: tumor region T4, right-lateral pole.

CDR3 sequence reads: CASSPGTLQETQYF. The CDR3, as DNA: TGTGCCAGCAGCCCCGGGACCCTTCAAGAGACCCAGTACTTC. V and J are TRBV5-4 and TRBJ2-5; D tentatively reads TRBD1 or TRBD2 (5 bases each). The CDR3 runs 14 residues. CDR1 and CDR2 (germline): SGHNT, YYREEE (reference sequence). With 4 bases removed from V and 2 bases from J, the gap between germline ends came to 12 bases.